The next 9 T cell receptor beta chains were all read from a single sample in a study of CD8 T cells in ankylosing spondylitis. TCRdb reprocessed the 5' RACE reads with MiXCR, giving one entry per CDR3 protein. Of under 7,500 distinct CDR3 sequences listed, roughly 2.9% were seen once; the top ten hold approximately 35%. Sequences were obtained from blood, either unsorted or a sorted T cell fraction (not recorded which). Receptors originate from a female donor with ankylosing spondylitis or in good health (not recorded which).

Remarks on this clonotype: The junction does not match germline at one end; this may be a read error. CDR3 coding DNA: TGTGCCAGCAGCGAGGAGGACGAGCGGGAGTCGGTAAACTTC. This codes for CASSEEDERESVNF. The chain is built from TRBV9 and TRBJ2-1; TRBD2 aligns across 8 bases. Germline assignment: CDR1 SGDLS and CDR2 YYNGEE. This CDR3 region has 14 residues.

This clonotype has ten or more counts. The chain has TRBV9 and TRBJ2-2, with D perhaps matching TRBD2 (5 bases). There are 15 residues in the CDR3. Trimming took 6 bases from V and 1 from J, leaving 13 bases between them. The germline CDR1 and CDR2 sequences are SGDLS and YYNGEE. CDR3 nucleotides: TGTGCCAGCACGTCCGGACTCATGAACACCGGGGAGCTGTTTTTT. Amino acid sequence: CASTSGLMNTGELFF. The whole variable domain, filled in from reference TRBV9 and TRBJ2-2, reads DSGVTQTPKHLITATGQRVTLRCSPRSGDLSVYWYQQSLDQGLQFLIQYYNGEERAKGNILERFSAQQFPDLHSELNLSSLELGDSALYFCASTSGLMNTGELFFGEGSRLTVL.

This clonotype is deemed medium-sized. The chain uses TRBV9 and TRBJ2-4; 10 bases are a match to TRBD2. The V gene's germline CDR1 is SGDLS and CDR2 YYNGEE. The CDR3 has 16 amino acids. Germline trimming cut 1 base from V and 5 bases from J; bases unmatched to any gene: 6. CDR3 nucleotide sequence: TGTGCCAGCAGCGTAAGAGCGGGAGGGTACGAAAACATTCAGTACTTC. Translation gives CASSVRAGGYENIQYF.

Ten or more counts support this clonotype. V usage is TRBV9 and J usage is TRBJ2-1; 9 nucleotides match TRBD2. Germline CDR1 reads SGDLS; CDR2 reads YYNGEE. Losses at the gene ends were 0 bases for V and 5 bases for J; bases not matched to a gene: 3. The CDR3 length is 15 residues. As DNA, the CDR3 is TGTGCCAGCAGCGTAGCCATAGCGGGAGACAATGAGCAGTTCTTC. It translates to CASSVAIAGDNEQFF.

Judged by abundance, this clonotype is medium-sized. Written as DNA, the CDR3 is TGTGCCAGCAGCGTAGATGGGGGATTCCAAGAGACCCAGTACTTC. It codes for CASSVDGGFQETQYF. The genes are TRBV9 and TRBJ2-5; TRBD1 or TRBD2 may be the D gene (5 bases each). CDR1 is SGDLS and CDR2 is YYNGEE in the germline V gene. With 0 bases removed from V and 1 base from J, the gap between germline ends came to 10 bases. The CDR3 sequence is 15 residues long.

This clonotype was observed many times. The chain joins TRBV9 to TRBJ2-3; no definite D call. Germline assignment: CDR1 SGDLS and CDR2 YYNGEE. V was trimmed by 4 bases and J by 3 bases, leaving 9 bases between them. The CDR3 covers 13 residues. CDR3 sequence: CASSHGWTDTQYF. Here the CDR3 DNA reads TGTGCCAGCAGCCACGGCTGGACAGATACGCAGTATTTT.

The table lists this clonotype with a count of one. The V gene is TRBV9, the J gene TRBJ2-1, with D perhaps assigned TRBD1 or TRBD2 (5 bases each). The V and J ends lost 10 bases and 7 bases respectively, with 15 bases between them. The CDR3 length is 12 residues. Germline V gene sequence: CDR1 SGDLS, CDR2 YYNGEE. The DNA of the CDR3 is TGTGCCTCCGGGGCCCTGGGGAATGAGCAGTTCTTC. Translation: CASGALGNEQFF.

This clonotype was observed at least ten times. The chain employs TRBV9 and TRBJ1-1; the D gene is possibly TRBD1 (5 bases). Trimming took 4 bases from V and 5 from J, leaving 15 bases between them. The CDR3 totals 14 residues. CDR1 SGDLS and CDR2 YYNGEE come from the germline V gene. In nucleotides, the CDR3 is TGTGCCAGCAGCCTCGGACATTTTGGAACTGAAGCTTTCTTT. Residues: CASSLGHFGTEAFF. The full variable domain, completed using reference TRBV9 and TRBJ1-1, is DSGVTQTPKHLITATGQRVTLRCSPRSGDLSVYWYQQSLDQGLQFLIQYYNGEERAKGNILERFSAQQFPDLHSELNLSSLELGDSALYFCASSLGHFGTEAFFGQGTRLTVV.

This clonotype has ten or more counts. The J gene is TRBJ2-2, the V gene TRBV9, with D perhaps matching TRBD2 (5 bases). Germline CDR1 SGDLS, CDR2 YYNGEE. V was pared by 3 bases and J by 3 bases, with 9 bases between. This CDR3 is 14 amino acids long. The CDR3: CASSAEDYTGELFF. The CDR3 DNA sequence: TGTGCCAGCAGCGCAGAGGACTACACCGGGGAGCTGTTTTTT. Full variable domain (rest looked up from reference TRBV9 and TRBJ2-2): DSGVTQTPKHLITATGQRVTLRCSPRSGDLSVYWYQQSLDQGLQFLIQYYNGEERAKGNILERFSAQQFPDLHSELNLSSLELGDSALYFCASSAEDYTGELFFGEGSRLTVL.